The source of this T cell receptor (beta chain) is a study of identical twins. TCRdb processed the 5' RACE reads anew with MiXCR; each CDR3 protein has one entry. Of more than 600,000 distinct CDR3 sequences detected, about 18% appear once; the ten largest clones hold about 12%. Notes on this clonotype: Its specificity is not known.

Germline V gene sequence: CDR1 MNHEY, CDR2 SVGAGI. V gave up 8 bases and J gave up 5 bases, with 12 bases separating them. The CDR3 runs to 12 residues. Findings and limits, study-wide: Modelling underestimated the level of out-of-frame TCR alpha sharing observed in monozygotic twins. Out-of-frame alpha sequences common to twins were enriched for low generation probability.

The same data also contributed to another study, on T cells expressing NK-cell markers. That paper adds: An anti-gamma-delta TCR antibody confined sorting to alpha-beta TCR T cells across several of the experiments. Among CD8+ T cells from over 5 donors, dominant NKG2C+ clonotypes accounted for roughly 1.0-7.0%.

This TCR was recovered from a woman between 18 and 29 years old in good health. The rearrangement links TRBV6-5 to TRBJ2-5, with D perhaps matching TRBD2 (7 bases). The sequenced sample was PBMCs. CDR3 nucleotides: TGTGCCAGCGGGGGGGCCCTGGAGACCCAGTACTTC. It codes for CASGGALETQYF.